This T cell receptor beta chain emerged from a study of T-cell memory formation after mild COVID-19. Using its own MiXCR run on the 5' RACE reads, TCRdb lists one record per CDR3 protein. The table shows 250,000 to 300,000 distinct CDR3 sequences, with about 16% occurring only once. V was shortened by 1 base and J by 5 bases, with 7 bases between the two germline ends. The CDR3 length is 13 residues. Germline V lookup: CDR1 SGHAT, CDR2 FQNNGV. Study-wide results and limits: Within pre-infection memory, some responding clones were found, suggesting cross-reactive memory joined.

Worth noting for this clonotype: The antigen is unknown.

This TCR was recovered from a man younger than 35 who had mild COVID-19 (a few samples of this study predate the infection). Cell type and time point are not known. The sample consisted of PBMCs or a T cell subset sorted from them (not recorded which). This chain uses TRBV11-2 with TRBJ2-3; D uncertain. The CDR3 loop reads CASSLGGIDTQYF. For the CDR3, the DNA is TGTGCCAGCAGCTTAGGGGGAATAGATACGCAGTATTTT.